These 5 T cell receptor beta chains share one sample of origin, sequenced in a study of tumor-infiltrating lymphocytes in primary liver carcinoma. With a constant-region primer, TCR beta cDNA was made from 500 ng of total RNA. Library construction for TCR beta comprised three nested multiplex PCR rounds performed with slightly modified ARM-PCR. Primers for the first two PCR rounds were TRBV1-TRBV30 forward primers and a C-beta reverse primer (10 cycles per round). TCRdb reprocessed the multiplex PCR reads with MiXCR, giving one entry per CDR3 protein. Among about 100,000 distinct CDR3 sequences listed, around 66% were seen once. Co-extracted RNA and DNA came from around 18-30 mg of unsorted bulk tissue. The source material was liver tumor tissue from sampling region 2. Subset: tumor region T2, inferior pole. The receptors were sampled from an older woman with primary liver carcinoma and hepatitis B virus infection.

Concerning this clonotype itself: One end of the junction fails to match germline, which may point to a read error. V and J are TRBV11-2 and TRBJ1-1, with 7 positions matching TRBD1. The germline CDR1 and CDR2 sequences are SGHAT and FQNNGV. The CDR3 length is 13 residues. CDR3 bases: TGTATCAGCAGCTTAGAGTCAGGGGGTGAAACTTTCTTT. Protein sequence: CISSLESGGETFF.

Only a few counts were recorded for this clonotype. The rearrangement uses TRBV28 and TRBJ2-3, with TRBD1 identical over 8 bases. Trimming cost V 8 bases and J 3 bases; bases outside gene matches: 7. CDR1 MDHEN and CDR2 SYDVKM come from the germline V gene. This CDR3 region has 14 residues. The CDR3: CASSSGGLTDTQYF. For the CDR3, the DNA is TGTGCCAGCTCCTCAGGGGGCCTGACAGATACGCAGTATTTT.

This clonotype appeared many times. The chain joins TRBV30 to TRBJ2-5, with 8 bases identical to TRBD2. V gave up 3 bases and J gave up 4 bases; unmatched junction bases: 10. The germline V gene encodes CDR1 GTSNPN and CDR2 SVGIG (reference sequence). CDR3 size: 15 residues. CDR3 sequence: CAWRDIFRGGETQYF. CDR3 in DNA: TGTGCCTGGAGGGACATATTCCGGGGGGGAGAGACCCAGTACTTC.

This clonotype was picked up many times. The chain joins TRBV5-1 to TRBJ2-2; tentatively, D is TRBD1 (5 bases). V was trimmed by 2 bases and J by 1 base, leaving 6 bases between them. Germline V gene sequence: CDR1 SGHRS, CDR2 YFSETQ. CDR3 length: 14 amino acids. The CDR3 loop reads CASSFQGNTGELFF. As DNA, the CDR3 is TGCGCCAGCAGCTTTCAGGGGAACACCGGGGAGCTGTTTTTT.

As for this clonotype: Sequence at one end of the junction differs from germline and may be a read error. The chain couples TRBV29-1 to TRBJ2-1; 11 nucleotides agree with TRBD2. Germline V gene lookup returns CDR1 SQVTM and CDR2 ANQGSEA. The CDR3 contains 17 residues. The CDR3 spells CSVHPASGRSRKSAQLF. The CDR3 DNA is TGCAGCGTGCACCCGGCTAGCGGGAGGTCCCGAAAGAGTGCGCAGCTCTTC.